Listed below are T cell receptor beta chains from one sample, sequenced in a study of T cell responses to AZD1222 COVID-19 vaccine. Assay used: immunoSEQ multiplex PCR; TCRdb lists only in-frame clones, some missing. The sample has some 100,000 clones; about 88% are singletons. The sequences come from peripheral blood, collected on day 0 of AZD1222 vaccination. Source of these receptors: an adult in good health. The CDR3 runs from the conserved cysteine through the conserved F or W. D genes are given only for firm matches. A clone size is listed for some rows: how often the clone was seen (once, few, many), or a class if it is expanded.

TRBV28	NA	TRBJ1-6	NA	CASNGPLLSSPLHF	TGTGCCAGCAATGGACCGTTACTATCTTCACCCCTCCACTTT
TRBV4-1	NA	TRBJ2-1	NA	CASSQVTGTNNEQFF	TGCGCCAGCAGCCAAGTTACAGGAACCAACAATGAGCAGTTCTTC
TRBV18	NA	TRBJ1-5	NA	CASSPGYGNQPQHF	TGTGCCAGCTCACCAGGATATGGCAATCAGCCCCAGCATTTT
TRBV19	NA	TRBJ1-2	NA	CASSNPAGYGYTF	TGTGCCAGTAGTAACCCCGCTGGCTATGGCTACACCTTC
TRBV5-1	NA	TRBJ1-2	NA	CASSSGSNYGYTF	TGCGCCAGCAGCTCGGGATCAAACTATGGCTACACCTTC
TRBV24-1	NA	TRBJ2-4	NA	CATSDLQVAEGVENIQYF	TGTGCCACCAGTGATTTGCAAGTCGCCGAGGGAGTCGAAAACATTCAGTACTTC
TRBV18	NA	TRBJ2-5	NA	CASSLESGLDGETQYF	TGTGCCAGCTCACTCGAATCGGGACTGGATGGAGAGACCCAGTACTTC
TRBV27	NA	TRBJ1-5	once	CASHPGVGIWQPQHF	TGTGCCAGCCATCCCGGGGTAGGGATTTGGCAGCCCCAGCATTTT
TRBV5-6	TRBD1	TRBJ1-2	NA	CASSFGTGDYGYTF	TGTGCCAGCAGCTTCGGGACAGGGGACTATGGCTACACCTTC
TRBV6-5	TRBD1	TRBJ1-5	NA	CASRITGGNQPQHF	TGTGCCAGCAGAATCACAGGGGGCAATCAGCCCCAGCATTTT
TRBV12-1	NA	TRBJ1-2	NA	CASSPGRGGYTF	TGTGCCAGCAGCCCTGGGAGGGGTGGCTACACCTTC
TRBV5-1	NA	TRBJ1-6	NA	CASSLAVESPLHF	TGCGCCAGCAGCTTGGCCGTAGAATCACCCCTCCACTTT
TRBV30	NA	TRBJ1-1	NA	CASGPNTEAFF	TGTGCCTCTGGGCCCAACACTGAAGCTTTCTTT
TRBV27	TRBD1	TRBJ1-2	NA	CASRGTGDLINGYTF	TGTGCCAGCAGAGGGACAGGGGATTTGATTAACGGCTACACCTTC
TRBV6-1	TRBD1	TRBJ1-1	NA	CASSERGGWDTEAFF	TGTGCCAGCAGTGAACGAGGGGGCTGGGACACTGAAGCTTTCTTT
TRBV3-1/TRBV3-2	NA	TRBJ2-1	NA	CASSQDRGGAYNEQFF	TGTGCCAGCAGCCAAGATCGGGGAGGCGCCTACAATGAGCAGTTCTTC
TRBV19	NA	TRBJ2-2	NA	CASSDGRWNTGELFF	TGTGCCAGTTCGGACGGGCGGTGGAACACCGGGGAGCTGTTTTTT
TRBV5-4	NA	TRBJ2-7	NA	CASSLQGPGYEQYF	TGTGCCAGCAGCTTGCAGGGCCCAGGTTACGAGCAGTACTTC
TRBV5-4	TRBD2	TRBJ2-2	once	CASSRTGTSSGELFF	TGTGCCAGCAGCCGAACCGGGACTAGCAGCGGGGAGCTGTTTTTT
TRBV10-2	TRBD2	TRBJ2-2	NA	CASMGLAGGTGELFF	TGCGCCAGCATGGGGCTAGCGGGAGGCACCGGGGAGCTGTTTTTT
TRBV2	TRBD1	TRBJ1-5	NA	CASHDRVNQPQHF	TGTGCCAGCCATGACAGGGTCAATCAGCCCCAGCATTTT
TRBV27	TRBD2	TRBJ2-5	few	CASSLRREGKETQYF	TGTGCCAGCAGTTTAAGACGGGAGGGGAAGGAGACCCAGTACTTC
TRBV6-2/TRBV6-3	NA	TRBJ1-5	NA	CASSYPRGGPTRHSNQPQHF	TGTGCCAGCAGTTACCCGCGCGGGGGGCCTACTCGCCATAGCAATCAGCCCCAGCATTTT
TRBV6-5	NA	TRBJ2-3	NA	CASRPRGTDTQYF	TGTGCCAGCAGGCCTCGGGGTACAGATACGCAGTATTTT
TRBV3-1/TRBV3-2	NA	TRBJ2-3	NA	CASSQGVGSSDTQYF	TGTGCCAGCAGCCAAGGGGTGGGTAGCTCAGATACGCAGTATTTT
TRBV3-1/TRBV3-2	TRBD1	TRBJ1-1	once	CASSQAGGNTEAFF	TGTGCCAGCAGCCAAGCAGGGGGGAACACTGAAGCTTTCTTT
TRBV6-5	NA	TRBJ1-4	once	CASKRGAGPREKLFF	TGTGCCAGCAAAAGGGGCGCAGGGCCGCGGGAAAAACTGTTTTTT
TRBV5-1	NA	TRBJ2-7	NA	CASSLATGSPYEQYF	TGCGCCAGCAGCTTGGCAACAGGTTCCCCCTACGAGCAGTACTTC
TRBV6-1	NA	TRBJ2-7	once	CASSENWPTGYEQYF	TGTGCCAGCAGTGAAAATTGGCCTACGGGGTACGAGCAGTACTTC
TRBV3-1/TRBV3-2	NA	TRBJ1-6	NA	CASSQSIPISYINSPLHF	TGTGCCAGCAGCCAATCGATTCCCATTTCATACATCAATTCACCCCTCCACTTT
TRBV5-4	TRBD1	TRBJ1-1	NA	CASSTDRVGTEAFF	TGTGCCAGCAGCACCGACAGGGTCGGCACTGAAGCTTTCTTT
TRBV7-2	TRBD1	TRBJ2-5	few	CASSSFGQGMGTQYF	TGTGCCAGCAGCTCTTTCGGACAGGGTATGGGGACCCAGTACTTC
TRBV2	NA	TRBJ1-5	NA	CASSEWQGSNQPQHF	TGTGCCAGCAGTGAATGGCAGGGGAGCAATCAGCCCCAGCATTTT
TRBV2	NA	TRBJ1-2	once	CASSVPGGGKGYTF	TGTGCCAGCAGTGTCCCGGGGGGGGGCAAGGGCTACACCTTC
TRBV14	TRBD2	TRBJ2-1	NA	CASSRLASYNEQFF	TGTGCCAGCAGCCGACTAGCTAGCTACAATGAGCAGTTCTTC
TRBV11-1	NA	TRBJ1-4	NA	CASSKRPSEKLFF	TGTGCCAGCAGCAAACGACCATCTGAAAAACTGTTTTTT
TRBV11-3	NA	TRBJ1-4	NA	CASKTSTTRGKLFF	TGTGCCAGCAAAACCTCTACTACCCGGGGAAAACTGTTTTTT
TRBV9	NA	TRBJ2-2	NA	CASNPTIGSGTGELFF	TGTGCCAGCAACCCTACTATTGGGTCGGGCACCGGGGAGCTGTTTTTT
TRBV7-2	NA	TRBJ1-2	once	CASSPLAGSYGYTF	TGTGCCAGCAGCCCCCTGGCGGGGAGCTATGGCTACACCTTC
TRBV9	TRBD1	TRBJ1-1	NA	CASSGTGDLDTEAFF	TGTGCCAGCAGCGGGACAGGGGACTTGGACACTGAAGCTTTCTTT
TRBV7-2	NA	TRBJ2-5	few	CASSFRGRQETQYF	TGTGCCAGCAGCTTCCGGGGGCGGCAAGAGACCCAGTACTTC
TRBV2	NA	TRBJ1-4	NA	CASRQTGATNEKLFF	TGTGCCAGCCGCCAAACGGGGGCTACTAATGAAAAACTGTTTTTT
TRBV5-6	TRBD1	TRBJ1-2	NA	CASSFSGGGGYTF	TGTGCCAGCAGCTTCTCAGGGGGCGGTGGCTACACCTTC
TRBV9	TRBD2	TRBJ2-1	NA	CASSSIQLDVWDYSTWEQFF	TGTGCCAGCAGCTCTATCCAACTAGATGTCTGGGACTATTCAACATGGGAGCAGTTCTTC
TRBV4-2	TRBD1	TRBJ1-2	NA	CASSQATGTAYYGYTF	TGTGCCAGCAGCCAAGCGACAGGGACGGCCTATTATGGCTACACCTTC
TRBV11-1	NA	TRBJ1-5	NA	CASSQGGNQPQHF	TGTGCCAGCAGCCAGGGCGGGAATCAGCCCCAGCATTTT
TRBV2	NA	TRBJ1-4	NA	CASRDPATNEKLFF	TGTGCCAGCAGGGACCCTGCAACTAATGAAAAACTGTTTTTT
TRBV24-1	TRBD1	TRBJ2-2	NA	CATNTGTGSTGELFF	TGTGCCACCAATACCGGGACAGGGAGCACCGGGGAGCTGTTTTTT
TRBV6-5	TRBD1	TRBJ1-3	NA	CASRSGQGKDTIYF	TGTGCCAGCAGGTCGGGACAGGGAAAAGACACCATATATTTT
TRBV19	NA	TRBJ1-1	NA	CASREYGGANTEAFF	TGTGCCAGTAGGGAATACGGGGGTGCCAACACTGAAGCTTTCTTT
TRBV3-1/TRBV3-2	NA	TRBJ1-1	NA	CASSHGLGTNTEAFF	TGTGCCAGCAGCCACGGTCTGGGGACGAACACTGAAGCTTTCTTT
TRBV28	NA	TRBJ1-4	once	CASSLNWGGEKLFF	TGTGCCAGCAGTTTAAACTGGGGTGGGGAAAAACTGTTTTTT
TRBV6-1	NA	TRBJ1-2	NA	CASSETGSGPWGYTF	TGTGCCAGCAGTGAAACAGGGTCCGGCCCTTGGGGCTACACCTTC
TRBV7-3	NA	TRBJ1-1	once	CASSLGPDPVAEAFF	TGTGCCAGCAGCTTAGGCCCGGACCCGGTGGCGGAAGCTTTCTTT
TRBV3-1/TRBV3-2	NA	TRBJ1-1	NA	CASSLSTVNTEAFF	TGTGCCAGCAGCCTTTCGACAGTGAACACTGAAGCTTTCTTT
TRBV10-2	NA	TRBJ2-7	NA	CASSENWVDEQYF	TGCGCCAGCAGTGAGAATTGGGTAGACGAGCAGTACTTC
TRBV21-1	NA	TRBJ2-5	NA	CASSKPATGTSGKREETQYF	TGTGCCAGCAGCAAGCCGGCCACCGGGACTAGCGGGAAACGAGAAGAGACCCAGTACTTC
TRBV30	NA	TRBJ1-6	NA	CACLEPASGSPLHF	TGTGCCTGCCTAGAACCGGCCTCGGGTTCACCCCTCCACTTT
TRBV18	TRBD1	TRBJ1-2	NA	CASSPAGTGAAGYTF	TGTGCCAGCTCACCCGCAGGGACAGGGGCAGCGGGCTACACCTTC